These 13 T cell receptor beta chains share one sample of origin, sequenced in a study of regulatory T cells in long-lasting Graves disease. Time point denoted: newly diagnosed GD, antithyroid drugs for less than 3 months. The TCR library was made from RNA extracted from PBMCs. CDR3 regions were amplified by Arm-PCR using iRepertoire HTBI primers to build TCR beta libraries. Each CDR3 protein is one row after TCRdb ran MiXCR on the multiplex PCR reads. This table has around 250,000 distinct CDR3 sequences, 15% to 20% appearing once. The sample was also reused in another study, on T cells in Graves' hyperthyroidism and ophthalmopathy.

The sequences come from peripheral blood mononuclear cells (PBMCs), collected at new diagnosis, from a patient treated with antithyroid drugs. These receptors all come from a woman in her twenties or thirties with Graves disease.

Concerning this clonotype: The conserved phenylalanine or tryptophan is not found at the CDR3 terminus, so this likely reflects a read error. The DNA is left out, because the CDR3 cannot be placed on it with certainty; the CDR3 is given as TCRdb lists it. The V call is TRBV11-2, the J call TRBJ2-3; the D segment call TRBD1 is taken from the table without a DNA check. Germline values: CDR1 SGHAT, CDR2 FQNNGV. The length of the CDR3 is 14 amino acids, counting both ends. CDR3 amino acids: CASSLPGGPYEQYL.

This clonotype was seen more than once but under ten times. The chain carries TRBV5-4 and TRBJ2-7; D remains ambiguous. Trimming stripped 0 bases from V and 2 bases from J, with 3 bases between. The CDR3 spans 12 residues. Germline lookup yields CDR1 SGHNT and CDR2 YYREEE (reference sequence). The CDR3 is CASSLETYEQYF. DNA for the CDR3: TGTGCCAGCAGCTTGGAAACCTACGAGCAGTACTTC.

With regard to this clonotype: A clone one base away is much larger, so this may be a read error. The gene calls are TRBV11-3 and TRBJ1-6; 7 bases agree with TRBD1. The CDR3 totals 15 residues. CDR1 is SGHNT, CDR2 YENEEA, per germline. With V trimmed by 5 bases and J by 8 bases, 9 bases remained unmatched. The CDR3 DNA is TGTGCCAGCAGCCGGACAGGTGGGGGGGATTCACCCCTCCACTTT. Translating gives CASSRTGGGDSPLHF.

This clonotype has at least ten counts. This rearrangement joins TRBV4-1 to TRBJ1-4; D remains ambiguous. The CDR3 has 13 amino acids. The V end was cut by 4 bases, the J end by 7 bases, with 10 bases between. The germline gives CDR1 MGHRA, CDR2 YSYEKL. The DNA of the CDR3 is TGCGCCAGCAGCCCGGGGTTCGCTGAAAAACTGTTTTTT. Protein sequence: CASSPGFAEKLFF.

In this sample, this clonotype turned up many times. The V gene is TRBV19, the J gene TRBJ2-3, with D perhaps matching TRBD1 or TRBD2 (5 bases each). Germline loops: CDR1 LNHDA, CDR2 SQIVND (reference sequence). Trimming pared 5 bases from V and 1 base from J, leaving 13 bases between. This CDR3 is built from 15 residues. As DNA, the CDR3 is TGTGCCAGTAGTGTGTGGGACGGTCGCACAGATACGCAGTATTTT. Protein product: CASSVWDGRTDTQYF.

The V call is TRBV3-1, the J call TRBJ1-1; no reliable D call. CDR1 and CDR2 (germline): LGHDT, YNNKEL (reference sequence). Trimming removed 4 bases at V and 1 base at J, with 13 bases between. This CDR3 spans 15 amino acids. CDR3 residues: CASSPVRGKNTEAFF. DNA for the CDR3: TGTGCCAGCAGCCCCGTTCGAGGGAAGAACACTGAAGCTTTCTTT.

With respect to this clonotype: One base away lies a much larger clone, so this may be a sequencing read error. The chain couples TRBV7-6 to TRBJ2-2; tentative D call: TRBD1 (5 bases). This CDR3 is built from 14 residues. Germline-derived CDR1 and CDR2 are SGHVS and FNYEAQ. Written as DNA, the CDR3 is TGTGCCAGCAGCCCGGACACTTACACCCGGGAGCTGTTTTTT. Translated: CASSPDTYTRELFF.

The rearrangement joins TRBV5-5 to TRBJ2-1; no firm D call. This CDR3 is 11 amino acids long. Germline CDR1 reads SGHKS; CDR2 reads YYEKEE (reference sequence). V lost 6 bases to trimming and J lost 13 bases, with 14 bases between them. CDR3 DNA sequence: TGTGCCAGCACCCCGGGCCTCATTCAGTTCTTC. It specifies CASTPGLIQFF.

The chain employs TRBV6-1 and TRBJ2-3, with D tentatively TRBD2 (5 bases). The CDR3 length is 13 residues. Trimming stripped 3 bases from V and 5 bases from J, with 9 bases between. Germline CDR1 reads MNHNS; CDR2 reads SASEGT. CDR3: CASSESGRDTQYF. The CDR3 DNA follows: TGTGCCAGCAGTGAGTCGGGGAGAGATACGCAGTATTTT.

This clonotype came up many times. The CDR3: CASSRGPTNGGEQFF. In DNA, the CDR3 is TGCGCCAGCAGCCGGGGGCCCACCAATGGTGGTGAGCAGTTCTTC. J is TRBJ2-1 and V is TRBV5-1; D could derive from TRBD1 or TRBD2 (6 bases each). In germline, CDR1 is SGHRS, CDR2 YFSETQ. This CDR3 is 15 amino acids long. The V and J ends lost 4 bases and 9 bases respectively, with 20 bases between them.

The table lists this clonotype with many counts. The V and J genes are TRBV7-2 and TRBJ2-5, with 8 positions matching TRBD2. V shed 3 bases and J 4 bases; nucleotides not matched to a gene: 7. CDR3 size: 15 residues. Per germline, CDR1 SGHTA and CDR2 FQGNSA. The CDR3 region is CASSFGGGGRETQYF. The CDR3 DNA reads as TGTGCCAGCAGCTTCGGTGGCGGGGGGAGAGAGACCCAGTACTTC.

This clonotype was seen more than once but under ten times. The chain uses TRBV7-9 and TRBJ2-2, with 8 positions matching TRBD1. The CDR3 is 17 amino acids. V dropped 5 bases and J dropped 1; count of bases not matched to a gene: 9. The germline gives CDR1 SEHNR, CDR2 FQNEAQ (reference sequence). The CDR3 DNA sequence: TGTGCCAGCAGCCCCCGACCCGGGACAGGGAACACCGGGGAGCTGTTTTTT. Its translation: CASSPRPGTGNTGELFF. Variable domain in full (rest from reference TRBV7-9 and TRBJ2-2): DTGVSQNPRHKITKRGQNVTFRCDPISEHNRLYWYRQTLGQGPEFLTYFQNEAQLEKSRLLSDRFSAERPKGSFSTLEIQRTEQGDSAMYLCASSPRPGTGNTGELFFGEGSRLTVL.

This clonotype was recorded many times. The CDR3 reads CASRGSGQGAQGEQFF. CDR3 nucleotide sequence: TGTGCCAGCAGGGGAAGCGGACAGGGGGCACAAGGTGAGCAGTTCTTC. The chain combines TRBV13 with TRBJ2-1, with 11 bases aligning to TRBD1. The V and J ends lost 6 bases and 9 bases, in that order; junction bases with no gene match: 13. The CDR3 loop spans 16 amino acids. Germline values: CDR1 PRHDT, CDR2 FYEKMQ (reference sequence).